This T cell receptor (beta chain) was sequenced in a study of T cell responses to AZD1222 COVID-19 vaccine. Trimming took off 4 bases at V and 0 bases at J, with 11 bases between the two ends. The CDR3 consists of 14 residues. Germline V gives CDR1 SGHRS, CDR2 YFSETQ. Regarding this clone: The antigen is not known.

Broader study findings: Females outnumbered males among donors, who were mostly white British; clonal diversity was possibly underestimated. Elevations in Spike-specific TCR breadth and depth followed administration of two AZD1222 doses. Reportedly, close to half of spike-specific TCRs are directed against unmutated variant regions.

The repertoire was sequenced with immunoSEQ multiplex PCR; TCRdb's copy has only in-frame clones and lacks some. This sample has some 120,000 clones, with about 88% found just once. The genes are TRBV5-1 and TRBJ2-7; either TRBD1 or TRBD2 may supply D (5 bases each). Sequences were derived from peripheral blood, sampled on day 0 of MenACWY control vaccination. The source of this sequence is an adult in good health. The DNA of the CDR3 is TGCGCCAGCAGCCCGGGGACCCTCTCCTACGAGCAGTACTTC. Translating it yields CASSPGTLSYEQYF.